A few counts support the clone carrying this T cell receptor (beta chain). Assay used: immunoSEQ multiplex PCR; TCRdb lists only in-frame clones, some missing. The profile shows around 7,200 clones, 48% of them singletons. This sample stems from a study of neoadjuvant anti-PD-1 for oral cavity cancer. Background on the study: Before surgery, most patients got three to four biweekly 3 mg/kg nivolumab doses.

The sample in question was tumor tissue, obtained before nivolumab (anti-PD-1) treatment. The TCR was taken from a person between 35 and 79 years old with oral cavity squamous cell carcinoma.

CDR3: CASSGRDYPYEQYF. Here the CDR3 DNA reads TGTGCCAGCAGCGGCCGGGACTACCCCTACGAGCAGTACTTC. This chain connects TRBV7-9 to TRBJ2-7; 7 nucleotides align to TRBD2. V shed 5 bases, J shed 2 bases, and the junction held 6 bases outside the gene matches. The CDR3 runs 14 residues. Per germline, CDR1 SEHNR and CDR2 FQNEAQ (reference sequence).